A single sample gave rise to the 20 T cell receptor beta chains below, sequenced in a study of T cells in Graves' hyperthyroidism and ophthalmopathy. TCR beta CDR3 sequences were amplified from RNA transcripts. First-round RT-PCR with HTBI primers amplified the TCR CDR3 region. One entry per CDR3 protein, called by TCRdb with MiXCR from the multiplex PCR reads. The top ten hold about 12% of the sample, which has over 350,000 distinct CDR3 sequences, roughly 15% seen once. Sequencing was done on a sample of blood. These receptors all come from a man younger than 35 with Graves' ophthalmopathy.

This clonotype appeared a few times. This sequence joins TRBV12-3 or TRBV12-4 and TRBJ2-6; unclear D gene. The V end was cut by 1 base, the J end by 2 bases, with 9 bases between. CDR3 length: 16 amino acids. The CDR3 reads CASSLDTHPGANVLTF. The CDR3 DNA follows: TGTGCCAGCAGTTTAGACACCCACCCTGGGGCCAACGTCCTGACTTTC.

This chain connects TRBV4-1 to TRBJ2-7; perhaps D is TRBD1 or TRBD2 (5 bases each). The germline CDR1 and CDR2 sequences are MGHRA and YSYEKL. Between the trimmed V and J ends, which lost 4 bases and 3 bases, there was a span of 16 bases. There are 15 residues in the CDR3. CDR3 nucleotide sequence: TGCGCCAGCAGCCCAATCGAGGGGCCTTACTACGAGCAGTACTTC. This encodes CASSPIEGPYYEQYF.

This clonotype was counted ten times or more. The chain employs TRBV3-1 and TRBJ1-2; TRBD1 matches at 7 bases. Germline CDR1 reads LGHDT; CDR2 reads YNNKEL (reference sequence). CDR3 size: 14 residues. V was clipped by 4 bases and J by 2 bases; unmatched bases: 4. The CDR3 is CASSLTGVNYGYTF. The CDR3 bases are TGTGCCAGCAGCCTCACAGGGGTGAACTATGGCTACACCTTC.

This clonotype was seen at least ten times. This chain joins TRBV11-2 and TRBJ1-2; 8 bases fit TRBD1. CDR1 and CDR2 (germline): SGHAT, FQNNGV. The CDR3 has 15 amino acids. V was pared by 1 base and J by 2 bases, with 3 bases of the junction left unmatched. The CDR3 nucleotides read TGTGCCAGCAGCTTAGGGCCAGGGGGCAACTATGGCTACACCTTC. Its protein is CASSLGPGGNYGYTF.

This clonotype was observed at least ten times. CDR3 region: CAWSGMETQYF. The CDR3 DNA follows: TGTGCCTGGAGTGGTATGGAGACCCAGTACTTC. The gene calls are TRBV30 and TRBJ2-5; D unclear. V was clipped by 1 base and J by 5 bases, with 5 bases between them. There are 11 residues in the CDR3. Germline V CDR1 and CDR2: GTSNPN, SVGIG (reference sequence).

At least ten counts were recorded for this clonotype. This chain connects TRBV7-2 to TRBJ2-5; 7 bases map to TRBD2. In germline, CDR1 is SGHTA, CDR2 FQGNSA. The CDR3 has 16 residues. J lost 5 bases, V lost 3 bases, and 12 bases had no gene match. The CDR3 here is CASSFQSGAGGETQYF. The DNA for the CDR3 is TGTGCCAGCAGCTTCCAGAGCGGGGCAGGAGGGGAGACCCAGTACTTC.

Worth noting for this clonotype: A single base separates this from a much larger clone, so it may be a read error. The genes are TRBV29-1 and TRBJ2-5; D is possibly TRBD2 (6 bases). This CDR3 is built from 15 residues. Deletions cut 5 bases from V and 5 bases from J, with 21 bases between. Per the germline V gene, CDR1 is SQVTM and CDR2 is ANQGSEA. The CDR3 region is CSVPGDGGEWETQYF. CDR3 DNA sequence: TGCAGCGTTCCGGGCGATGGCGGGGAATGGGAGACCCAGTACTTC.

Ten or more counts support this clonotype. As DNA, the CDR3 is TGTGCCAGCAGTTCCCTCGTTCCTAGCGGGGCGAACAATGAGCAGTTCTTC. It specifies CASSSLVPSGANNEQFF. This chain joins TRBV27 and TRBJ2-1; TRBD2 aligns across 9 bases. Per germline, CDR1 MNHEY and CDR2 SMNVEV (reference sequence). This CDR3 comprises 17 residues. J lost 5 bases, V lost 4 bases, and 12 bases had no gene match.

Of note for this clonotype: Just one base apart from a much larger clone, this may be a read error. Here the CDR3 reads CASSILGTPASGHTF. Written as DNA, the CDR3 is TGTGCCAGCAGTATACTCGGGACACCAGCTAGTGGCCACACCTTC. This chain links TRBV12-3 or TRBV12-4 with TRBJ1-2; D perhaps matches TRBD1 (6 bases). The CDR3 runs to 15 residues.

This clonotype has ten or more counts. The chain employs TRBV20-1 and TRBJ2-1; maybe TRBD2 (6 bases). CDR1 DFQATT and CDR2 SNEGSKA come from the germline V gene (reference sequence). The CDR3 is made up of 12 amino acids. Trimming stripped 2 bases from V and 6 bases from J, with 8 bases between. CDR3 DNA: TGCAGTGCTAGATCCGGGGGCAATGAGCAGTTCTTC. This codes for CSARSGGNEQFF.

Ten or more counts support this clonotype. The gene calls are TRBV6-1 and TRBJ2-3, with a tentative D call TRBD1 (6 bases). CDR1 MNHNS and CDR2 SASEGT come from the germline V gene. V lost 3 bases and J 6 bases, leaving 13 bases between the germline ends. The CDR3 totals 14 residues. The CDR3 sequence: CASSDIRGTDTQYF. The CDR3 DNA follows: TGTGCCAGCAGTGATATTAGGGGGACGGATACGCAGTATTTT.

This clonotype was seen repeatedly, ten times or more. The chain links TRBV11-2 to TRBJ2-7; 10 bases match TRBD2. With V trimmed by 8 bases and J by 0 bases, 1 base remained unmatched. Germline V gene sequence: CDR1 SGHAT, CDR2 FQNNGV. CDR3 length: 13 residues. The CDR3 loop is CASASGSSYEQYF. The CDR3 DNA reads as TGTGCCAGCGCTAGCGGGAGCTCCTACGAGCAGTACTTC.

This clonotype has only a few counts. Since a much larger clone is just one base distant, this may be a read error. J is TRBJ2-3 and V is TRBV11-3, with 10 bases fitting TRBD2. J was trimmed by 5 bases and V by 4 bases; bases with no gene match: 12. The length of the CDR3 is 17 residues. Per germline, CDR1 SGHNT and CDR2 YENEEA. The chain's CDR3 is CASSSRLAGSMVDTQYF. Written as DNA, the CDR3 is TGTGCCAGCAGCTCACGACTAGCGGGTAGTATGGTAGATACGCAGTATTTT.

The sample holds many counts of this clonotype. V and J are TRBV6-1 and TRBJ1-1; the D gene is possibly TRBD1 (5 bases). V dropped 0 bases and J dropped 5 bases, with 13 bases sitting between them. Germline loops: CDR1 MNHNS, CDR2 SASEGT. The CDR3 loop spans 15 amino acids. For the CDR3, the DNA is TGTGCCAGCAGTGAAGCCCAGCAGGGAAGGACTGAAGCTTTCTTT. This sequence encodes CASSEAQQGRTEAFF.

With regard to this clonotype: It may be a read error: a sequence one base away is much more abundant. V is TRBV11-1 and J is TRBJ2-7, with D perhaps matching TRBD2 (6 bases). The germline CDR1 and CDR2 sequences are SGHAT and FQDESV (reference sequence). This CDR3 contains 15 residues. The CDR3 here is CTSSPRAEGPLEQYF. CDR3 nucleotide sequence: TGCACCAGCAGCCCCAGAGCGGAGGGCCCGCTCGAGCAGTACTTC. The full variable domain, rest sourced from reference TRBV11-1 and TRBJ2-7, is EAEVAQSPRYKITEKSQAVAFWCDPISGHATLYWYRQILGQGPELLVQFQDESVVDDSQLPKDRFSAERLKGVDSTLKIQPAELGDSAMYLCTSSPRAEGPLEQYFGPGTRLTVT.

This clonotype was seen repeatedly, ten times or more. This chain connects TRBV5-1 to TRBJ2-3; 7 bases match TRBD2. The germline V gene has CDR1 SGHRS and CDR2 YFSETQ. The CDR3 covers 16 residues. V was pared by 4 bases and J by 0 bases, with 8 bases of the junction left unmatched. CDR3 residues: CASSRRAGESTDTQYF. DNA for the CDR3: TGCGCCAGCAGCCGGAGGGCGGGAGAGAGCACAGATACGCAGTATTTT. The whole variable domain, filled in from reference TRBV5-1 and TRBJ2-3, reads KAGVTQTPRYLIKTRGQQVTLSCSPISGHRSVSWYQQTPGQGLQFLFEYFSETQRNKGNFPGRFSGRQFSNSRSEMNVSTLELGDSALYLCASSRRAGESTDTQYFGPGTRLTVL.

Ten or more counts support this clonotype. The germline gene is not matched at one end of the junction; a read error may be the cause. This chain links TRBV7-9 with TRBJ1-1; D is undetermined. The CDR3 extends over 12 amino acids. Germline loops: CDR1 SEHNR, CDR2 FQNEAQ (reference sequence). CDR3: CASSLGRTEAFF. CDR3 nucleotides: TGCGCCAGCAGCTTGGGTCGCACTGAAGCTTTCTTT.

This clonotype was recorded at least ten times. The CDR3 spells CASRQVMTNSPLHF. In DNA, the CDR3 is TGTGCCAGCCGACAGGTCATGACCAATTCACCCCTCCACTTT. The chain has TRBV27 and TRBJ1-6; D perhaps matches TRBD1 (6 bases). The germline V gene encodes CDR1 MNHEY and CDR2 SMNVEV (reference sequence). The CDR3 has 14 amino acids. The V end was cut by 8 bases, the J end by 7 bases, with 15 bases between.

Ten or more counts support this clonotype. The V call is TRBV3-1, the J call TRBJ2-5; 7 nucleotides match TRBD2. The CDR3 extends over 16 amino acids. V was clipped by 0 bases and J by 2 bases; unmatched bases: 6. CDR1 LGHDT and CDR2 YNNKEL come from the germline V gene (reference sequence). CDR3 in amino acids: CASSQDWLAEQETQYF. The CDR3 DNA is TGTGCCAGCAGCCAAGATTGGCTAGCGGAACAAGAGACCCAGTACTTC.

V and J are TRBV6-2 or TRBV6-3 and TRBJ2-3, with 13 bases matching TRBD2. CDR1 is MNHEY and CDR2 is SVGEGT in the germline V gene. The CDR3 is 18 residues long. Germline trimming cut 4 bases from V and 0 bases from J; bases unmatched to any gene: 7. CDR3 region: CASSLTGTSGKSTDTQYF. The CDR3 DNA reads TGTGCCAGCAGTTTGACCGGGACTAGCGGGAAGAGCACAGATACGCAGTATTTT.